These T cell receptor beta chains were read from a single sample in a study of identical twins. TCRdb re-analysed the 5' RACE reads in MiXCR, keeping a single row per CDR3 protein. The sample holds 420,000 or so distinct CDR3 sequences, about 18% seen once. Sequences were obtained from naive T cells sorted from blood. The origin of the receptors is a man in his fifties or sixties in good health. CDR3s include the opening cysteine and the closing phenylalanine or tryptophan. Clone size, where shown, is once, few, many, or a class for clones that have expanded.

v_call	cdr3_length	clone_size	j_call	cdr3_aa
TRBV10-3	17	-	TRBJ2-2	CAISNPGQGAKTGELFF
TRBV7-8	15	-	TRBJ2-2	CASSYRTRWAGERFF
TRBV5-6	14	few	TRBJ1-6	CASSLPTGGSPLHF
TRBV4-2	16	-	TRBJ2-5	CASSQTSGARGETQYF
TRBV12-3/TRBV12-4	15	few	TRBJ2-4	CASGAGTGSKNIQYF
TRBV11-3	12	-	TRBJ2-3	CASSLPGGTQYF
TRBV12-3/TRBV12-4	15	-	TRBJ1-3	CASSSGLISGNTIYF
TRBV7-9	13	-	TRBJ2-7	CASRPDSSYEQYF
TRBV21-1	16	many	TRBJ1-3	CASSKVVGGSGNTIYF
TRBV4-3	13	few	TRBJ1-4	CASSTATNEKLFF
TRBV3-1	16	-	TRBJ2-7	CASSHFKTGRTYEQYF
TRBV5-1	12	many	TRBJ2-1	CASSLPDSEQFF
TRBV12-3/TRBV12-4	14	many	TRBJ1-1	CASRLGTPNTEAFF
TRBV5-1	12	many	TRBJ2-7	CASSPNDYEQYF
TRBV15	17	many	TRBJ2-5	CATSGLYRDRGQETQYF
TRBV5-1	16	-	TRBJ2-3	CASSFLGTGFTDTQYF
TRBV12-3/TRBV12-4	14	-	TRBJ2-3	CASSFLTGTDTQYF
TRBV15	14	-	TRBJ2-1	CATLAGGPFNEQFF
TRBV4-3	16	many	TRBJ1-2	CASSQDIAGPNYGYTF
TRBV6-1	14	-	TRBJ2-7	CASSVDRDAYEQYF
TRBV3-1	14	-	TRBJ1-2	CASSQDNIGYGYTF
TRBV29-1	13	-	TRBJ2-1	CSVEQAGGGEQFF
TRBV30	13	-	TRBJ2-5	CAWSPGLGETQYF
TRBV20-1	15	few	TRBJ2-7	CSARDIAGGLDEQYF
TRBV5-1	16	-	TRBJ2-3	CASSLGQGVTTDTQYF
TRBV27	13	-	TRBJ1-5	CASSFGRKRPQHF
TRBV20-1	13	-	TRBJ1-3	CSAETTRGNPIYF
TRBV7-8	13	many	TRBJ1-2	CASSLGPNYGYTF